The rows below give T cell receptor beta chains drawn from one sample of a study of identical twins. TCRdb called the 5' RACE reads again in MiXCR, with one record for every CDR3 protein. Of some 900,000 distinct CDR3 sequences listed, approximately 13% are singletons. Another study also made use of these data, one on yellow fever vaccine responses in identical twins.

The material sequenced was PBMCs. These receptor sequences come from a woman aged 18-29 years in good health. The CDR3 runs from the conserved cysteine through the conserved F or W. Each record gives: V gene, clone size, J gene, D gene, CDR3 DNA, CDR3 protein. A D gene is named only where the DNA matches it firmly. Expanded clones are given a class, and other clones once, few, many or no size at all.

v_gene: TRBV5-8; abundance: few; j_gene: TRBJ2-3; d_gene: NA; CDR3nt: TGTGCCACCCGGGCCCTTCACACAGATACGCAGTATTTT; CDR3aa: CATRALHTDTQYF
v_gene: TRBV7-9; abundance: NA; j_gene: TRBJ1-2; d_gene: TRBD1; CDR3nt: TGTGCCAGCAGCTCGACAGGGATCGATGGCTACACCTTC; CDR3aa: CASSSTGIDGYTF
v_gene: TRBV10-3; abundance: NA; j_gene: TRBJ1-1; d_gene: NA; CDR3nt: TGTGCCATCAGTGAGTCTGGCAGCCTCACTGAAGCTTTCTTT; CDR3aa: CAISESGSLTEAFF
v_gene: TRBV5-1; abundance: NA; j_gene: TRBJ1-6; d_gene: NA; CDR3nt: TGCGCCAGCAGCTTGGCCGGTGCGGTAAACTATAATTCACCCCTCCACTTT; CDR3aa: CASSLAGAVNYNSPLHF
v_gene: TRBV11-2; abundance: few; j_gene: TRBJ2-3; d_gene: NA; CDR3nt: TGTGCCAGCAGCTGGCCGAGCACAGATACGCAGTATTTT; CDR3aa: CASSWPSTDTQYF
v_gene: TRBV20-1; abundance: few; j_gene: TRBJ2-1; d_gene: TRBD1; CDR3nt: TGCAGTGCTAGAGAATACAGGGGTTTTAGCTCCTACAATGAGCAGTTCTTC; CDR3aa: CSAREYRGFSSYNEQFF
v_gene: TRBV6-1; abundance: NA; j_gene: TRBJ2-1; d_gene: TRBD1; CDR3nt: TGTGCCAGCAGCCTGGACAGGAAGGTACAGGGTGAGCAGTTCTTC; CDR3aa: CASSLDRKVQGEQFF
v_gene: TRBV28; abundance: NA; j_gene: TRBJ1-4; d_gene: NA; CDR3nt: TGTGCCAGCAGTCCCGAAAGCGGGGGCAGATACACGCATAATGAACAACTGTTTTTT; CDR3aa: CASSPESGGRYTHNEQLFF
v_gene: TRBV20-1; abundance: few; j_gene: TRBJ1-1; d_gene: NA; CDR3nt: TGCAGTGCGCCACGGGCAGAGACGAACACTGAAGCTTTCTTT; CDR3aa: CSAPRAETNTEAFF
v_gene: TRBV20-1; abundance: NA; j_gene: TRBJ2-7; d_gene: TRBD1; CDR3nt: TGCAGTACCGGACAGGCGGGCTACGAGCAGTACTTC; CDR3aa: CSTGQAGYEQYF
v_gene: TRBV12-3/TRBV12-4; abundance: few; j_gene: TRBJ2-1; d_gene: TRBD1; CDR3nt: TGTGCCAGCAGCCCCCCCGGGACAGGGGTCAATGAGCAGTTCTTC; CDR3aa: CASSPPGTGVNEQFF
v_gene: TRBV6-5; abundance: many; j_gene: TRBJ1-6; d_gene: TRBD1; CDR3nt: TGTGCCAGCAGTTACAGGGGGACAGATTATAATTCACCCCTCCACTTT; CDR3aa: CASSYRGTDYNSPLHF